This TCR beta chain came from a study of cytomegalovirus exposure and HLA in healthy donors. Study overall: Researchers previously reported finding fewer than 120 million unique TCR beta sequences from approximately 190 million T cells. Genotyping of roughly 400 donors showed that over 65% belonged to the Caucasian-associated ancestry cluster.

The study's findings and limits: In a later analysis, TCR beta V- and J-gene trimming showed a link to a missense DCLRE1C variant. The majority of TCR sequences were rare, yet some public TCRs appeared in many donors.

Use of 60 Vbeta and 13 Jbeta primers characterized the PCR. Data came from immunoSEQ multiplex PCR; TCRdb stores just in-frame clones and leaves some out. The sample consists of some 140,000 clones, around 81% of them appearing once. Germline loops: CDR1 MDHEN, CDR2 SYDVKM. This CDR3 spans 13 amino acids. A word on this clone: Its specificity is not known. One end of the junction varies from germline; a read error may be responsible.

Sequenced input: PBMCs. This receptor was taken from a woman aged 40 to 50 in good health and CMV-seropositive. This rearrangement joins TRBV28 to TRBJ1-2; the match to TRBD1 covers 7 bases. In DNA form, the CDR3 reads TGTGCCAGCAGTGCCCCATCGACAGGGTCTGGAAACTTC. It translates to CASSAPSTGSGNF.